This T cell receptor (beta chain) was sequenced in a study of blood T cells in healthy people across ages. With a J-beta primer mix and a sample-barcoded 5' primer, a second PCR ran about 7 to 12 cycles. TCRdb recomputed calls from the 5' RACE reads with MiXCR, one row per CDR3 protein. The table has hundreds of thousands of distinct CDR3 sequences, 52% seen once. Overall study findings and caveats: Long-lived donors carried more naive CD4+ cells and greater diversity than aged donors.

The CDR3 sequence is 15 residues long. V gave up 4 bases and J gave up 3 bases; unmatched junction bases: 6. The germline V gene has CDR1 MDHEN and CDR2 SYDVKM. This clonotype was observed many times. Its target is unknown. This chain joins TRBV28 and TRBJ2-7, with TRBD2 identical over 10 bases. The sequenced sample consisted of blood. This TCR derives from a woman aged 80 or over in good health. CDR3 nucleotides: TGTGCCAGCAGTTCTGATGGACTAGCGGTCTACGAGCAGTACTTC. Protein sequence: CASSSDGLAVYEQYF. Full variable domain (missing parts from reference TRBV28 and TRBJ2-7): DVKVTQSSRYLVKRTGEKVFLECVQDMDHENMFWYRQDPGLGLRLIYFSYDVKMKEKGDIPEGYSVSREKKERFSLILESASTNQTSMYLCASSSDGLAVYEQYFGPGTRLTVT.